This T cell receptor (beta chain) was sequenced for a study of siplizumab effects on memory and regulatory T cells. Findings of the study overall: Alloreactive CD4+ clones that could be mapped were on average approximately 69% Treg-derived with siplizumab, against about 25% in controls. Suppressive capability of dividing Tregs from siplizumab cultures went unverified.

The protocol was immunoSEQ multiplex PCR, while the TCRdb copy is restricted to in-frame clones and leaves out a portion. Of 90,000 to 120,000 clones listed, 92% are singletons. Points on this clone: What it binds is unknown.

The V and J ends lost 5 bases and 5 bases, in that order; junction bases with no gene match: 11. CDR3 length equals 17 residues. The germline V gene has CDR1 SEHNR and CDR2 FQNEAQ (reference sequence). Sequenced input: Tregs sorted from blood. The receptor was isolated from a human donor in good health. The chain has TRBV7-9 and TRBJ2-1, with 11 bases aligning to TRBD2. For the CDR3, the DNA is TGTGCCAGCAGCCCGGGGACTAGCGGATGGGGGGACAATGAGCAGTTCTTC. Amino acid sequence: CASSPGTSGWGDNEQFF.